This entry concerns a single TCR beta chain. It was during active infection that Seattle patients were enrolled and then longitudinally followed. As originally analysed: Scientists estimated how many nucleated cells there were by amplifying reference gene primers. The method was immunoSEQ multiplex PCR; TCRdb's version includes in-frame clones alone and lacks a portion of them. V, J and clone size reflect that table, while D and trimming were determined from the DNA. This repertoire shows fewer than 200,000 clones, about 80% found once; its top ten account for approximately 7%. This specimen comes from a study of blood T cell repertoires in COVID-19. Across the whole study: T cells, B-cell-depleted T cells, or PBMCs provided the cDNA or gDNA that served as material.

This TCR came from a woman aged 40 to 50 with COVID-19, enrolled during active disease. Sequenced sample: peripheral blood.

The CDR3 sequence: CATSRGLAGGPTDTQYF. The CDR3 DNA reads as TGTGCCACCAGCAGAGGGCTAGCGGGAGGGCCCACAGATACGCAGTATTTT. The gene calls are TRBV15 and TRBJ2-3; 12 positions agree with TRBD2. The germline V gene encodes CDR1 LNHNV and CDR2 YYDKDF (reference sequence). The CDR3 covers 17 residues. V was clipped by 1 base and J by 2 bases; unmatched bases: 4.